The 2 T cell receptor beta chains listed next were all sequenced from one sample in a study of shared clonotypes between healthy human individuals (dated by TCRdb to the early 2020s). Libraries were constructed by the immunoSEQ multiplex PCR assay. Imported from immuneACCESS, the table was reduced by TCRdb to in-frame sequences with V and J called. These copies leave out some clones; in studies compared against another copy, an unresolved V gene accounts for under half, and the cause of the remainder is not known. The sample table records approximately 700,000 clones; 73% of these occur just once. The top ten constitute roughly 1.9% of the sample. Sequenced input: memory CD4+ T cells sorted from blood. This sample's cell subset or site label indicates: CD45RA-negative fraction. These receptor sequences come from a woman aged 25-40 years in good health.

The chain carries TRBV2 and TRBJ2-3; 13 positions agree with TRBD2. The CDR3 consists of 15 residues. Looked up from germline, CDR1 is SNHLY and CDR2 is FYNNEI. Losses at the gene ends were 6 bases for V and 4 bases for J; bases not matched to a gene: 4. CDR3 sequence: CASRGLAGLADTQYF. The CDR3 DNA reads as TGTGCCAGCAGGGGACTAGCGGGATTGGCAGATACGCAGTATTTT.

This clone was counted a single time. This rearrangement joins TRBV19 to TRBJ2-1; D possibly corresponds to TRBD2 (5 bases). The CDR3 totals 16 residues. Trimming pared 3 bases from V and 0 bases from J, leaving 12 bases between. CDR1 LNHDA and CDR2 SQIVND come from the germline V gene (reference sequence). Written as DNA, the CDR3 is TGTGCCAGTAGTATCGCCGGGGTAGGCTCCTACAATGAGCAGTTCTTC. This gives the protein CASSIAGVGSYNEQFF. The full variable domain, with the rest looked up from reference TRBV19 and TRBJ2-1, is DGGITQSPKYLFRKEGQNVTLSCEQNLNHDAMYWYRQDPGQGLRLIYYSQIVNDFQKGDIAEGYSVSREKKESFPLTVTSAQKNPTAFYLCASSIAGVGSYNEQFFGPGTRLTVL.